This T cell receptor beta chain was captured in a study of patients and donors after allogeneic stem cell transplantation. There are a few counts of this clonotype. Germline CDR1 MNHNY, CDR2 SVGAGI (reference sequence). The V gene lost 7 bases and the J gene lost 0 bases, with 15 bases spanning the gap. The CDR3 runs 15 residues. Via MiXCR, TCRdb re-called the RT-PCR reads, giving one row per CDR3 protein. The sample includes around 29,000 distinct CDR3 sequences, around 40% of them seen just once. The sample taken for sequencing was blood, either unsorted or a sorted T cell fraction (not recorded which). The TCR comes from a human donor who was either an allogeneic HSCT recipient or a stem cell or donor lymphocyte infusion donor (not recorded which). It is not recorded whose cells these are; they may come from a transplant donor. The chain carries TRBV6-6 and TRBJ1-1, with D perhaps TRBD1 (6 bases). The CDR3: CASNRGGIMNTEAFF. The CDR3 nucleotides read TGTGCCAGCAACCGAGGGGGGATCATGAACACTGAAGCTTTCTTT.